This TCR beta chain was recovered during a study of T-cell reconstitution after alpha-beta-depleted transplantation in children. About this clonotype: What it recognizes is unknown.

Preparation of the TCRbeta library involved a method that used unique molecular identifiers. TCRdb re-derived calls from the PCR reads in MiXCR, one entry per CDR3 protein. The sample yields approximately 400,000 distinct CDR3 sequences, about a sixth seen once. Trimming stripped 3 bases from V and 2 bases from J, with 9 bases between. The V gene's germline CDR1 is PRHDT and CDR2 FYEKMQ (reference sequence). The CDR3 covers 14 residues. Broader study findings: From surviving recipient T cells and thymic progenitors came the high day-60 TCRbeta diversity observed in some patients. A year post-transplant, T-cell counts and diversity derived mostly from newly produced T cells. By about two months after transplant, alpha-beta T cells reportedly arose from several hundred graft clones that had expanded.

The rearrangement links TRBV13 to TRBJ2-3; D gene unclear. Sequencing used PBMCs, mostly from graft donor cells, obtained 360 days after TCRalphabeta/CD19-depleted stem cell transplant. The TCR comes from a boy in the first two years of life who had a stem cell transplant for Wiskott-Aldrich syndrome, so the T cells may come from the graft donor. Written as DNA, the CDR3 is TGTGCCAGCAGCTTCAAGCCTACCACAGATACGCAGTATTTT. It yields the protein CASSFKPTTDTQYF.